This is a list of T cell receptor beta chains from one sample in a study of T cell responses to AZD1222 COVID-19 vaccine. TCRdb keeps only in-frame clones here, not all; method: immunoSEQ multiplex PCR. The table lists about 160,000 clones, roughly 92% of them singletons. The material sequenced was peripheral blood, taken on day 0 of AZD1222 vaccination. The source of these receptors is an adult in good health. CDR3s include the opening cysteine and the closing phenylalanine or tryptophan. Fields, in order: J gene, V gene, clone size, CDR3 length, CDR3 protein. Part of the rows lack a size; the others show once, few, many or a class for expanded clones.

TRBJ2-2	TRBV7-6	-	15	CASRMWGGDTGELFF
TRBJ1-1	TRBV7-8	-	13	CASSPEVNTEAFF
TRBJ1-1	TRBV6-5	-	15	CASSYLRTGGTEAFF
TRBJ1-1	TRBV7-2	-	18	CASSLVSGVAAGNTEAFF
TRBJ1-2	TRBV19	-	17	CASSNIGTARSVSGYTF
TRBJ1-2	TRBV4-1	-	16	CASSRDAGTGRFGYTF
TRBJ2-1	TRBV6-5	-	13	CASSLAGAIEQFF
TRBJ2-3	TRBV29-1	-	12	CSVVRQGDTQYF
TRBJ2-1	TRBV4-1	-	19	CASSQDWTSGGVPYNEQFF
TRBJ2-1	TRBV7-6	-	15	CASSLRTGRSDEQFF
TRBJ2-4	TRBV29-1	once	15	CSVEAPGLAKNIQYF
TRBJ2-3	TRBV5-1	-	15	CASSLARGDTDTQYF
TRBJ2-3	TRBV3-1/TRBV3-2	-	16	CASSHPWGSGPNTQYF
TRBJ1-6	TRBV3-1/TRBV3-2	-	17	CASSPKDRGIYNSPLHF
TRBJ2-1	TRBV3-1/TRBV3-2	-	18	CASSQEGVDQIVYNEQFF
TRBJ1-2	TRBV7-9	-	11	CASSLGPEGTF
TRBJ1-5	TRBV19	-	15	CASSIPSDRDQPQHF
TRBJ1-5	TRBV5-1	-	15	CASSRFTGINQPQHF
TRBJ1-1	TRBV7-2	-	15	CASSLMTGANTEAFF
TRBJ2-6	TRBV7-9	-	14	CASSLSGGANVLTF
TRBJ2-3	TRBV7-9	-	18	CASGSVLRRKPSTDTQYF
TRBJ2-3	TRBV5-1	-	14	CASSIQGATDTQYF
TRBJ1-2	TRBV2	once	12	CASSRTGYGYTF
TRBJ2-2	TRBV11-1	-	15	CASSPRGVNTGELFF
TRBJ1-1	TRBV6-1	-	17	CASSEGVRIRFYTEAFF
TRBJ1-3	TRBV5-1	-	13	CASSTTPGNTIYF
TRBJ1-6	TRBV20-1	-	14	CSASSAGGNSPLHF
TRBJ2-5	TRBV6-6	few	14	CASSYSDGRETQYF
TRBJ2-5	TRBV5-1	-	14	CASSWQGGQETQYF
TRBJ1-1	TRBV30	-	10	CACKQGRAFF
TRBJ1-6	TRBV19	-	17	CASSIARRGRSGSPLHF
TRBJ2-3	TRBV27	-	15	CASSEVDGSKDTQYF
TRBJ2-2	TRBV7-9	-	16	CASSSRDRGNTGELFF
TRBJ1-4	TRBV18	-	14	CASSTGGGGEKLFF
TRBJ1-1	TRBV4-1	-	15	CASSQVVQGIAEAFF
TRBJ1-2	TRBV2	few	15	CASSEVPPANYGYTF
TRBJ2-2	TRBV3-1/TRBV3-2	-	17	CASSQGDRRPNTGELFF
TRBJ1-1	TRBV10-3	-	13	CAIQGPRDTEAFF
TRBJ1-1	TRBV6-5	-	14	CASSYSGAGTEAFF
TRBJ2-1	TRBV5-1	-	15	CASSLGGTTQNEQFF
TRBJ2-3	TRBV11-2	-	16	CASRAGTSESTDTQYF
TRBJ2-5	TRBV5-4	-	15	CASRTGTSPRETQYF
TRBJ1-1	TRBV20-1	-	11	CSAFDRGEAFF
TRBJ1-1	TRBV3-1/TRBV3-2	-	14	CASSQDGGNTEAFF
TRBJ2-3	TRBV2	-	16	CASSDPVAGATDTQYF
TRBJ1-1	TRBV27	once	14	CASSFSVVGAEAFF
TRBJ2-1	TRBV4-2	-	17	CASSSGSLAGRYNEQFF
TRBJ1-6	TRBV7-2	few	15	CASSLNRVHNSPLHF
TRBJ1-4	TRBV12-1	-	14	CASSFEGLNEKLFF
TRBJ1-2	TRBV6-7	-	15	CASSYEYREHYGYTF
TRBJ1-2	TRBV7-9	-	14	CASSPLEGAEGYTF